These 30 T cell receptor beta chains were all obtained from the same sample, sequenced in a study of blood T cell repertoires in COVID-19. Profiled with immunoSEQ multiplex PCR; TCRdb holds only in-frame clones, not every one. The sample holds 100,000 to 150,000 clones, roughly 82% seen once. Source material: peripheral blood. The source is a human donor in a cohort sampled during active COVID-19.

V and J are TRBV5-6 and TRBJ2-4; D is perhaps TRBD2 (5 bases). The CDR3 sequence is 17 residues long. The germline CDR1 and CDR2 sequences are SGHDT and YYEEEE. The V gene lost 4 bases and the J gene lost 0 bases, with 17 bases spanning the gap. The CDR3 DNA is TGTGCCAGCAGCCCGTGGCTTGAGAGGGTAGCCAAAAACATTCAGTACTTC. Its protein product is CASSPWLERVAKNIQYF.

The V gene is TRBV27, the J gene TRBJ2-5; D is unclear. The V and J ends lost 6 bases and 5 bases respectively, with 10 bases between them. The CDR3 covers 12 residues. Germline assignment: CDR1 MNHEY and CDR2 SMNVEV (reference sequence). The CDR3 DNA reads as TGTGCCAGCAGCCCTAACCTGGAGACCCAGTACTTC. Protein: CASSPNLETQYF.

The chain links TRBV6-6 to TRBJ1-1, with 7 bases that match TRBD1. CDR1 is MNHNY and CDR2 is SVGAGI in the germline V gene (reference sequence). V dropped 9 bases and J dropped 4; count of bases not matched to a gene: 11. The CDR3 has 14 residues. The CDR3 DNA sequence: TGTGCCAGTCTGACAGGGCCCCTAACCACTGAAGCTTTCTTT. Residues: CASLTGPLTTEAFF.

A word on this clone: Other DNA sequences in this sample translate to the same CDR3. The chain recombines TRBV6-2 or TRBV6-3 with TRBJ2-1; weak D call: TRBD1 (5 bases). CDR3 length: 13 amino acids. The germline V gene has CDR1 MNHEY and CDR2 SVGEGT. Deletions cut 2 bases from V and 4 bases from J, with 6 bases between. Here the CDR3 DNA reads TGTGCCAGCAGTTACCAGGGTTACAATGAGCAGTTCTTC. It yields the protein CASSYQGYNEQFF.

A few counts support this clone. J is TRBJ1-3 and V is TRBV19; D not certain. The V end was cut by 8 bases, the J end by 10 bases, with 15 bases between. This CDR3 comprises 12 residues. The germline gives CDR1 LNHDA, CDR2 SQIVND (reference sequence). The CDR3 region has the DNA TGTGCCAGTTCCGGGAACCAGTTAACCATATATTTT. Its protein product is CASSGNQLTIYF.

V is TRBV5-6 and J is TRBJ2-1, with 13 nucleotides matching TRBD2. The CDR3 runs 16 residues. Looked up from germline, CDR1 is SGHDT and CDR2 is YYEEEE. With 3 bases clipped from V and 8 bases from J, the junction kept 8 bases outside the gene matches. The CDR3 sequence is CASSSGLAGVLDEQFF. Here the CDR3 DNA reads TGTGCCAGCAGCTCTGGACTAGCGGGAGTTCTCGATGAGCAGTTCTTC.

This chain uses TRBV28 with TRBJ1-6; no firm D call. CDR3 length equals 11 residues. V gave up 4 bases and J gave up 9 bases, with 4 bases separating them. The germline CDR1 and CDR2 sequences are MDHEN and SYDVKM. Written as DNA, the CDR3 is TGTGCCAGCAGTTCCATTTCACCCCTCCACTTT. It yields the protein CASSSISPLHF.

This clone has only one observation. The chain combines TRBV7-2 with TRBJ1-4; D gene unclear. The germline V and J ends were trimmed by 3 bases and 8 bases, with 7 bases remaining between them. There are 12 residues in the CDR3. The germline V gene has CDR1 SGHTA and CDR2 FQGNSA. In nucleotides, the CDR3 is TGTGCCAGCAGCTTCTACCGCGAAAAACTGTTTTTT. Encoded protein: CASSFYREKLFF.

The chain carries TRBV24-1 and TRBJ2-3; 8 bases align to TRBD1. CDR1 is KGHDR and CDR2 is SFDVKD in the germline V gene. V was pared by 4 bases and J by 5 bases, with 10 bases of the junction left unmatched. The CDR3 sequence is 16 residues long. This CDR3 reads CATSDRQGAQLDTQYF. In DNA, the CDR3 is TGTGCCACCAGTGACCGGCAGGGGGCGCAGTTAGATACGCAGTATTTT.

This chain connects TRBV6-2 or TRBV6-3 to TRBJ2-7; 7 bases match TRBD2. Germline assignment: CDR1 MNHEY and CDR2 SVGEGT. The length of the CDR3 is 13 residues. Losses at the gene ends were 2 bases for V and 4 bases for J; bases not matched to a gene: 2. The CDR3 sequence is CASSYLAVYEQYF. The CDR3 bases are TGTGCCAGCAGTTACCTAGCGGTATACGAGCAGTACTTC.

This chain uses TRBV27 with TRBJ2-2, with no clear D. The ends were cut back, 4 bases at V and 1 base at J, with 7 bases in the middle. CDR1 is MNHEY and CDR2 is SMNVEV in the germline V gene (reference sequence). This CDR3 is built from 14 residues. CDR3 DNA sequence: TGTGCCAGCAGTTATTCAGAGAACACCGGGGAGCTGTTTTTT. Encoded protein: CASSYSENTGELFF.

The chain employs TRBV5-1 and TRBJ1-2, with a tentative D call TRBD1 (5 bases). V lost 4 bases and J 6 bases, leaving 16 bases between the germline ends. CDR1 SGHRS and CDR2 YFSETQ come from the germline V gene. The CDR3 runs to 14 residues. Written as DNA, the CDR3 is TGCGCCAGCAGCCCGGCTGGGGCAGAGAATGGCTACACCTTC. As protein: CASSPAGAENGYTF.

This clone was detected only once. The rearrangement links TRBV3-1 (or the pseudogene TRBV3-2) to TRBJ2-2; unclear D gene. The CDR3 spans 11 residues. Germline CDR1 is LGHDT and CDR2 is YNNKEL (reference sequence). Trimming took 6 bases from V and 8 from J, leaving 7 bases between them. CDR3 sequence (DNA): TGTGCCAGCAGACTTTGGGGGGAGCTGTTTTTT. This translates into CASRLWGELFF.

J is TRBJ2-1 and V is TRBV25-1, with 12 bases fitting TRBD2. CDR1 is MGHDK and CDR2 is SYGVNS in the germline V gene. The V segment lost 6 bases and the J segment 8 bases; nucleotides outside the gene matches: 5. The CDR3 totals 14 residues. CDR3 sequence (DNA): TGTGCCAGCAGGGGGACTAGCGGGTTCGATGAGCAGTTCTTC. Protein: CASRGTSGFDEQFF.

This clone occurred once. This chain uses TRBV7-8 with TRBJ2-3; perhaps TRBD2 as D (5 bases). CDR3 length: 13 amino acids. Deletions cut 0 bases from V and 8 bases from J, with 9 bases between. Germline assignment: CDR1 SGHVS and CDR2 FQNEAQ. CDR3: CASSLALLATQYF. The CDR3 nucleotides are TGTGCCAGCAGCTTAGCGTTGCTAGCTACGCAGTATTTT. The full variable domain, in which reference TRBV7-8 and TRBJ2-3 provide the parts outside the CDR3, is GAGVSQSPRYKVAKRGQDVALRCDPISGHVSLFWYQQALGQGPEFLTYFQNEAQLDKSGLPSDRFFAERPEGSVSTLKIQRTQQEDSAVYLCASSLALLATQYFGPGTRLTVL.

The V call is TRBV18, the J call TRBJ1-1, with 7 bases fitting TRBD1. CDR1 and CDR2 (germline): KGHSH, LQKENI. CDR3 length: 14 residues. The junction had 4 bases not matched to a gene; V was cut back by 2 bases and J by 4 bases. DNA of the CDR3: TGTGCCAGCTCACCAGACAGGGTGGGCACTGAAGCTTTCTTT. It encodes CASSPDRVGTEAFF.

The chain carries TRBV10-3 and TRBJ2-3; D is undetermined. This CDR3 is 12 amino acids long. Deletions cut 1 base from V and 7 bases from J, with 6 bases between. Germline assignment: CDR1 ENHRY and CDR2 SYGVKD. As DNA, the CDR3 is TGTGCCATCAGTGAGTTGAGTTATACGCAGTATTTT. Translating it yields CAISELSYTQYF.

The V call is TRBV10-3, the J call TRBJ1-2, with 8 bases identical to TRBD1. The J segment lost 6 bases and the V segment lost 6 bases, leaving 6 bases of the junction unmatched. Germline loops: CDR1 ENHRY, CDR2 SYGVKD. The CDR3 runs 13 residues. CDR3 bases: TGTGCCATCAGCGCAGGGGGCTCCCATGGCTACACCTTC. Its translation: CAISAGGSHGYTF.

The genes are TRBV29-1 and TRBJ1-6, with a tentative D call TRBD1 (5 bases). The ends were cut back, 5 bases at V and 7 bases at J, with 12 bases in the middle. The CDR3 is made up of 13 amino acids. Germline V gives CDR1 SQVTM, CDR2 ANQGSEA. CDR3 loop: CSVLLSGNSPLHF. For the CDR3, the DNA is TGCAGCGTTTTACTATCAGGGAATTCACCCCTCCACTTT.

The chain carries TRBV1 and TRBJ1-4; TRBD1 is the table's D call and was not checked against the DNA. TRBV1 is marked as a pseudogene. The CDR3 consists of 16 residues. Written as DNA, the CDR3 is TGCACCAGCAGCCATTTGACAGGGGGGTGGAATGAAAAACTGTTTTTT. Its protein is CTSSHLTGGWNEKLFF.

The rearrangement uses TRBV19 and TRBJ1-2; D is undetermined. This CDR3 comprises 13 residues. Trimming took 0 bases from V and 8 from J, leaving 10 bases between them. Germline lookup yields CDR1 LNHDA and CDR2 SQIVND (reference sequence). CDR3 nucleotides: TGTGCCAGTAGTATAGATCTCGGCGGGGGCTACACCTTC. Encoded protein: CASSIDLGGGYTF.

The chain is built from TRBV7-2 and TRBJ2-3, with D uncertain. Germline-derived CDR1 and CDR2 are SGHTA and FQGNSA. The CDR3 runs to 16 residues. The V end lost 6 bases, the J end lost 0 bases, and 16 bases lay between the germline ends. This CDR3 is CASRLPGGSSTDTQYF. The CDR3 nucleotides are TGTGCCAGCAGGTTACCGGGTGGATCTAGCACAGATACGCAGTATTTT.

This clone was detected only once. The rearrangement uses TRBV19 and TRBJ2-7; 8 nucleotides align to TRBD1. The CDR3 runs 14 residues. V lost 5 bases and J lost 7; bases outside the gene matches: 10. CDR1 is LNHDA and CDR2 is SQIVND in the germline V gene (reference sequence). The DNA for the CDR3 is TGTGCCAGTAGTCCCCCCGGGACAGGTCGGGAGCAGTACTTC. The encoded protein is CASSPPGTGREQYF.

Here the CDR3 DNA reads TGTGCCAGCAGCTTAGGAATCCTAGCTGGAACGTGGTACCAAGAGACCCAGTACTTC. This encodes CASSLGILAGTWYQETQYF. This chain joins TRBV7-2 and TRBJ2-5; D is possibly TRBD2 (5 bases). Germline V gene lookup returns CDR1 SGHTA and CDR2 FQGNSA. The CDR3 consists of 19 residues. Trimming stripped 1 base from V and 0 bases from J, with 21 bases between.

The CDR3 here is CASSAWTGYSNQPQHF. The CDR3 DNA follows: TGTGCCAGTAGTGCCTGGACAGGGTATAGCAATCAGCCCCAGCATTTT. This chain joins TRBV19 and TRBJ1-5; 8 positions match TRBD1. Unmatched junction bases numbered 6, after V lost 5 bases and J lost 0 bases. The CDR3 extends over 16 amino acids. Germline CDR1 reads LNHDA; CDR2 reads SQIVND (reference sequence).

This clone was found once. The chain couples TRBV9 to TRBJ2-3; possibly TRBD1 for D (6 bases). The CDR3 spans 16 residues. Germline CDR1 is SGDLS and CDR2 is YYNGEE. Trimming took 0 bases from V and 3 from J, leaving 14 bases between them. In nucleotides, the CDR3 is TGTGCCAGCAGCGTAGGGGCCAGGGGATCAACAGATACGCAGTATTTT. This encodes CASSVGARGSTDTQYF.

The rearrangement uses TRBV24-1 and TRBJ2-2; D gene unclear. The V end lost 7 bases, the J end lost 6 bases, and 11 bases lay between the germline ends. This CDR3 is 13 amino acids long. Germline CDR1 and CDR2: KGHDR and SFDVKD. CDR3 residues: CATRAEVSGELFF. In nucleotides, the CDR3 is TGTGCCACCAGGGCAGAGGTCTCCGGGGAGCTGTTTTTT.

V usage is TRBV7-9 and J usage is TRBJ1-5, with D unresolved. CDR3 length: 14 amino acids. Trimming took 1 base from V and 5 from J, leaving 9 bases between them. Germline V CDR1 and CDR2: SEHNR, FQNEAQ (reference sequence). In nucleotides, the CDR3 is TGTGCCAGCAGCTTAGACAACAGCTATCAGCCCCAGCATTTT. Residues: CASSLDNSYQPQHF.

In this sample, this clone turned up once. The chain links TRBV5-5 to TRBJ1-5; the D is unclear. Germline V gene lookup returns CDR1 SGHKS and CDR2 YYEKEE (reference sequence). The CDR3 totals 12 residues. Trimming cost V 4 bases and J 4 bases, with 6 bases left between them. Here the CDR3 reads CASSEMNQPQHF. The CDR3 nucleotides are TGTGCCAGCAGCGAGATGAATCAGCCCCAGCATTTT.

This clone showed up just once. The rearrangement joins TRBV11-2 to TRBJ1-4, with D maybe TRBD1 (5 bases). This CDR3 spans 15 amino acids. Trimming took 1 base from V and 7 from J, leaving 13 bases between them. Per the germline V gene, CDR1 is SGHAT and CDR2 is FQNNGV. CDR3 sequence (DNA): TGTGCCAGCAGCTTAGCCGGGGGTTTGGTTGAAAAACTGTTTTTT. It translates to CASSLAGGLVEKLFF.